This T cell receptor (beta chain) appears in the sequencing data of a study of spatial heterogeneity in lung cancer (dated 2019 in TCRdb). General notes on the study: Beta-chain transcripts were consistently detected in greater numbers than alpha-chain transcripts, which likely reflected higher beta-chain transcript abundance. In tumor regions, TCR transcript counts showed a strong correlation with a T cell transcriptional module score from matched bulk RNA-seq. In the raw uncorrected reads, each unique combination of TCR and UMI appeared on average more than ten times. TCR alpha and beta repertoires were quantitatively compared across multiple tumor regions, matched nontumor lung and blood in non-small cell lung cancer. Both alpha and beta chains were TCR-sequenced in 200 to 250 tumor regions, 64 matched nontumor lung samples and roughly 50 PBMC samples obtained at surgery. The study linked features of the TCR repertoire to counts of nonsynonymous mutations, which were determined by whole-exome sequencing of tumor tissue. What the study reported, not specific to this receptor: TCR-seq coverage of tumor T cells was estimated at only around 7% for alpha chains and around 14% for beta chains. The number of expanded intratumoral alpha and beta TCRs correlated with the tumor nonsynonymous mutation count. Confirming at a functional level the hypothesis that regional TCRs recognize regional mutations was considered to require additional single-cell paired TCR alpha and beta sequencing. Counts of ubiquitous and regional expanded TCRs correlated with counts of ubiquitous and regional nonsynonymous mutations, respectively.

Library generation was performed with 5' RACE. TCRdb lists the instrument as NextSeq 500. To allow correction of PCR and sequencing errors, the TCR library protocol tagged every TCR cDNA molecule with a unique molecular identifier. The published analysis was carried out like this. Decombinator tools were used for TCR identification, UMI-based error correction and CDR3 extraction. TCRs above a frequency of 2 per 1,000, corresponding to the top 1% of the tumor frequency distribution, were defined as expanded. Expanded tumor TCRs statistically deemed absent (corrected P<0.05) from at least one tumor region were classed as regional, and all other expanded tumor TCRs were classed as ubiquitous. Each repertoire was subsampled 100 times to 5,000 TCRs, after which Renyi diversity was computed with the R vegan package. CDR3 similarity networks were built from amino acid triplet string-kernel similarity, connecting CDR3s with pairwise similarity above 0.82. The public reads were run again by TCRdb, first through fastp at Q25 and then through MiXCR, and only productive beta chains were kept. Rows matching on CDR3 protein sequence are summarized as one entry with the most common DNA and genes. TCRdb's processing, not the study's, gives the V and J calls here. The sample records 20,000 to 25,000 distinct CDR3 sequences, about 16% of which are singletons. The top ten clonotypes cover roughly 29% of the sample.

This clonotype is medium-sized (0.01 to 0.1%) in its sample. Its antigen target is currently unknown. Base qualities are not recorded, but no much larger clone differs from it by a single base. The time point label of this sample denotes: sample taken at primary tumor resection. Samples were obtained from approximately 70 patients with early-stage, untreated non-small cell lung cancer from the lung TRACERx cohort. Whole RNA extracted from tumor and nontumor lung tissue, or from cryopreserved PBMC samples, was used for TCR sequencing without cell sorting. A patient was chosen for TCR sequencing only when enough RNA was available from at least two tumor regions. Tumor and adjacent nontumor lung specimens were reviewed by a lung pathologist before selection. The receptor was derived from a female donor with early-stage non-small cell lung cancer. The specimen comprised lung tumor tissue, sampled at surgery.

For the CDR3, the sequence is CSAREPGVLLGEQYF. The DNA is TGCAGTGCTAGAGAGCCAGGGGTACTGTTGGGCGAGCAGTACTTC. The chain is assembled from TRBV20-1 and TRBJ2-7; the D gene is perhaps TRBD1, on 6 matching bases. From the germline V gene (reference sequence), CDR1 is DFQATT and CDR2 is SNEGSKA. V lost 0 bases and J lost 6 bases; the stretch between them is 18 bases long. The CDR3 sequence holds 15 residues, the cysteine and phenylalanine included. The read is trimmed to its CDR3 DNA, 45 bases read in frame from base 1.